One and the same sample provided the 18 T cell receptor beta chains below, sequenced in a study of radiation and T cells in renal cell carcinoma. Libraries were prepared by immunoSEQ multiplex PCR; TCRdb keeps only in-frame clonotypes and omits some of them. Of 130,000 to 150,000 clones detected, 86% appear once; the ten largest clones hold 15% to 20%. Indicated time point: blood 4 weeks post-SBRT, at nephrectomy. Treatment: 15 Gy SBRT to primary tumor, nephrectomy 4 weeks later. The starting material was blood, obtained from a patient whose treatment included radiotherapy and nephrectomy. The receptors stem from a woman aged 50 to 60 with renal cell carcinoma.

The chain has TRBV19 and TRBJ2-1, with D uncertain. V was trimmed by 8 bases and J by 5 bases, leaving 13 bases between them. Germline CDR1 and CDR2: LNHDA and SQIVND (reference sequence). CDR3 length equals 13 residues. The CDR3 DNA follows: TGTGCCAGTGGTGAAAGGGTCCACAATGAGCAGTTCTTC. This codes for CASGERVHNEQFF.

The chain employs TRBV5-1 and TRBJ1-1; possibly TRBD1 for D (5 bases). The CDR3 runs 14 residues. Between the trimmed V and J ends, which lost 4 bases and 5 bases, there was a span of 15 bases. From germline, CDR1 is SGHRS and CDR2 YFSETQ. This CDR3 is CASSQDTGYTEAFF. In nucleotides, the CDR3 is TGCGCCAGCAGCCAGGACACCGGGTATACTGAAGCTTTCTTT. Full variable domain (remainder filled in from reference TRBV5-1 and TRBJ1-1): KAGVTQTPRYLIKTRGQQVTLSCSPISGHRSVSWYQQTPGQGLQFLFEYFSETQRNKGNFPGRFSGRQFSNSRSEMNVSTLELGDSALYLCASSQDTGYTEAFFGQGTRLTVV.

The CDR3, as DNA: TGTGCCAGTAGTATCCGTGGGGCCCAAGAGACCCAGTACTTC. This codes for CASSIRGAQETQYF. The rearrangement joins TRBV19 to TRBJ2-5, with TRBD1 as a possible D gene (5 bases). The CDR3 has 14 amino acids. The V end lost 3 bases, the J end lost 1 base, and 9 bases lay between the germline ends. Germline-derived CDR1 and CDR2 are LNHDA and SQIVND (reference sequence). The entire variable domain, with the rest obtained from reference TRBV19 and TRBJ2-5, is as follows: DGGITQSPKYLFRKEGQNVTLSCEQNLNHDAMYWYRQDPGQGLRLIYYSQIVNDFQKGDIAEGYSVSREKKESFPLTVTSAQKNPTAFYLCASSIRGAQETQYFGPGTRLLVL.

This chain joins TRBV19 and TRBJ1-1, with D unresolved. The CDR3 contains 14 residues. CDR1 and CDR2 (germline): LNHDA, SQIVND (reference sequence). The V and J ends lost 7 bases and 4 bases respectively, with 16 bases between them. The CDR3 DNA sequence: TGTGCCAGTACTAAGCCGGGCTTCCTCACTGAAGCTTTCTTT. Translating gives CASTKPGFLTEAFF.

The rearrangement links TRBV28 to TRBJ1-1; TRBD1 might be the D (5 bases). The CDR3 sequence is 15 residues long. The V gene's germline CDR1 is MDHEN and CDR2 SYDVKM. Trimming took off 2 bases at V and 4 bases at J, with 14 bases between the two ends. The CDR3 is CASSLGGSESTEAFF. CDR3 bases: TGTGCCAGCAGTTTAGGGGGGTCGGAAAGCACTGAAGCTTTCTTT.

The chain uses TRBV5-1 and TRBJ1-3; unclear D gene. CDR1 is SGHRS, CDR2 YFSETQ, per germline. The V end lost 0 bases, the J end lost 2 bases, and 12 bases lay between the germline ends. The CDR3 spans 16 residues. For the CDR3, the DNA is TGCGCCAGCAGCTTGGGAGGTGATCGAGCTGGAAACACCATATATTTT. Encoded protein: CASSLGGDRAGNTIYF.

The chain has TRBV2 and TRBJ2-2; 11 bases agree with TRBD1. The CDR3 runs 17 residues. Germline assignment: CDR1 SNHLY and CDR2 FYNNEI. J gave up 6 bases and V 3 bases, and 9 bases lay outside the gene matches. This CDR3 is CASSDWLRTGGSGELFF. CDR3 in DNA: TGTGCCAGCAGTGATTGGCTGAGGACAGGGGGCTCCGGGGAGCTGTTTTTT.

This clone was seen only once. V is TRBV5-1 and J is TRBJ2-5; D is possibly TRBD2 (5 bases). The V gene's germline CDR1 is SGHRS and CDR2 YFSETQ. V was trimmed by 4 bases and J by 7 bases, leaving 14 bases between them. The CDR3 covers 13 residues. CDR3 residues: CASSPHGEGTQYF. The DNA of the CDR3 is TGCGCCAGCAGCCCTCACGGGGAAGGGACCCAGTACTTC. The full variable domain, in which reference TRBV5-1 and TRBJ2-5 provide the parts outside the CDR3, is KAGVTQTPRYLIKTRGQQVTLSCSPISGHRSVSWYQQTPGQGLQFLFEYFSETQRNKGNFPGRFSGRQFSNSRSEMNVSTLELGDSALYLCASSPHGEGTQYFGPGTRLLVL.

This chain connects TRBV2 to TRBJ2-5, with D tentatively TRBD2 (6 bases). The CDR3 runs 14 residues. V lost 9 bases and J lost 4, with 18 bases in between. In germline, CDR1 is SNHLY, CDR2 FYNNEI. The CDR3 loop reads CASSSTRSGETQYF. The CDR3 coding sequence is TGTGCCAGTTCGTCGACTAGATCAGGAGAGACCCAGTACTTC.

J is TRBJ2-1 and V is TRBV5-1, with unresolved D. Germline V gene data show CDR1 as SGHRS and CDR2 as YFSETQ. This CDR3 comprises 18 residues. Trimming removed 5 bases at V and 9 bases at J, with 30 bases between. The CDR3 nucleotides are TGCGCCAGCAGTTCCCGCGGCTCACCGAGCAGTGACATGACTGAGCAGTTCTTC. Residues: CASSSRGSPSSDMTEQFF.

The V call is TRBV6-5, the J call TRBJ1-1, with D tentatively TRBD1 (5 bases). Germline loops: CDR1 MNHEY, CDR2 SVGAGI. With 0 bases removed from V and 11 bases from J, the gap between germline ends came to 10 bases. This CDR3 contains 12 residues. The CDR3 here is CASSYSRDRAFF. CDR3 in DNA: TGTGCCAGCAGTTACTCAAGGGACCGGGCTTTCTTT.

This chain connects TRBV27 to TRBJ2-5, with 9 bases lining up with TRBD2. The CDR3 runs 13 residues. Trimming removed 2 bases from V and 5 bases from J; junction bases left unmatched: 0. CDR1 and CDR2 (germline): MNHEY, SMNVEV (reference sequence). The chain's CDR3 is CASSLSGGETQYF. In DNA form, the CDR3 reads TGTGCCAGCAGTTTAAGCGGGGGGGAGACCCAGTACTTC.

The V and J genes are TRBV5-1 and TRBJ2-1, with 9 bases identical to TRBD1. The CDR3 totals 15 residues. J lost 6 bases, V lost 7 bases, and 11 bases had no gene match. Germline CDR1 reads SGHRS; CDR2 reads YFSETQ. The CDR3 DNA follows: TGCGCCAGCTCCTGGGGGACAGGGACGGGCAATGAGCAGTTCTTC. Translation gives CASSWGTGTGNEQFF.

The CDR3 loop is CASSALGGTGQPQHF. CDR3 nucleotides: TGTGCCAGCAGTGCCTTGGGCGGGACGGGTCAGCCCCAGCATTTT. This chain joins TRBV6-1 and TRBJ1-5, with D possibly being TRBD1 (5 bases). The CDR3 is 15 amino acids. V was cut by 4 bases and J by 6 bases, with 16 bases left in between. The germline V gene has CDR1 MNHNS and CDR2 SASEGT.

The chain combines TRBV4-3 with TRBJ2-3; D remains unclear. V lost 0 bases and J lost 6, with 7 bases in between. Per the germline V gene, CDR1 is LGHNA and CDR2 is YSLEER. The CDR3 sequence is 13 residues long. CDR3 region: CASSQDVWDTQYF. In DNA, the CDR3 is TGCGCCAGCAGCCAAGATGTTTGGGATACGCAGTATTTT.

This sequence joins TRBV7-2 and TRBJ2-7; D could derive from TRBD1 or TRBD2 (7 bases each). V shed 8 bases and J shed 5 bases, with 13 bases lying between them. CDR1 SGHTA and CDR2 FQGNSA come from the germline V gene. CDR3 length equals 12 residues. CDR3 amino acids: CASAPGGDEQYF. The CDR3 coding sequence is TGTGCCAGCGCCCCAGGGGGGGACGAGCAGTACTTC. Variable domain in full (rest from reference TRBV7-2 and TRBJ2-7): GAGVSQSPSNKVTEKGKDVELRCDPISGHTALYWYRQSLGQGLEFLIYFQGNSAPDKSGLPSDRFSAERTGGSVSTLTIQRTQQEDSAVYLCASAPGGDEQYFGPGTRLTVT.

The chain couples TRBV19 to TRBJ1-2, with 8 positions matching TRBD1. The CDR3 spans 16 residues. From germline, CDR1 is LNHDA and CDR2 SQIVND (reference sequence). J gave up 3 bases and V 7 bases, and 13 bases lay outside the gene matches. The DNA of the CDR3 is TGTGCCAGTAAGACAGCCGGGACAGGATACCACTATGGCTACACCTTC. Its translation is CASKTAGTGYHYGYTF. The variable domain in full, with the rest retrieved from reference TRBV19 and TRBJ1-2, is DGGITQSPKYLFRKEGQNVTLSCEQNLNHDAMYWYRQDPGQGLRLIYYSQIVNDFQKGDIAEGYSVSREKKESFPLTVTSAQKNPTAFYLCASKTAGTGYHYGYTFGSGTRLTVV.

The chain uses TRBV23-1 and TRBJ1-1, with D tentatively TRBD1 (6 bases). TRBV23-1 falls under the ORF class, with uncertain function. The germline V and J ends were trimmed by 4 bases and 1 base, with 13 bases remaining between them. The length of the CDR3 is 15 residues. CDR3 DNA: TGCGCCAGCAGTCCCACGACAGGAGAGAACACTGAAGCTTTCTTT. Translating it yields CASSPTTGENTEAFF.